The 25 T cell receptor beta chains listed next were all sequenced from one sample in a study of T cells in localized non-small cell lung cancer. Assay used: immunoSEQ multiplex PCR; TCRdb lists only in-frame clones, some missing. The sample yields 25,000 to 35,000 clones, around 92% seen once. Specimen: peripheral blood, collected before any cancer treatment. The receptors here all came from a female donor aged 60 or older with stage I lung adenocarcinoma.

This clone was seen more than once but under ten times. The genes are TRBV13 and TRBJ1-6; D is ambiguous. This CDR3 has 19 residues. Germline lookup yields CDR1 PRHDT and CDR2 FYEKMQ (reference sequence). V dropped 2 bases and J dropped 0 bases, with 17 bases sitting between them. The DNA of the CDR3 is TGTGCCAGCAGCTTACAACAACCGACGGTTAGCTCCTATAATTCACCCCTCCACTTT. This codes for CASSLQQPTVSSYNSPLHF.

The chain uses TRBV28 and TRBJ2-7; TRBD2 agrees at 7 bases. Germline CDR1 is MDHEN and CDR2 is SYDVKM. This CDR3 is 13 amino acids long. The V and J ends lost 6 bases and 4 bases, in that order; junction bases with no gene match: 6. The CDR3 spells CASRGLHLYEQYF. CDR3 in DNA: TGTGCCAGCAGGGGACTACACCTTTACGAGCAGTACTTC.

This rearrangement joins TRBV6-1 to TRBJ2-7; 10 bases fit TRBD1. The germline CDR1 and CDR2 sequences are MNHNS and SASEGT. The CDR3 spans 15 residues. The V and J ends lost 5 bases and 0 bases, in that order; junction bases with no gene match: 4. The DNA for the CDR3 is TGTGCCAGCAGTATCCGGGACAGGGGCTCCTACGAGCAGTACTTC. It is translated as CASSIRDRGSYEQYF.

The chain uses TRBV29-1 and TRBJ2-7; 10 bases agree with TRBD1. With 6 bases clipped from V and 2 bases from J, the junction kept 7 bases outside the gene matches. The CDR3 is made up of 14 amino acids. Per germline, CDR1 SQVTM and CDR2 ANQGSEA. The CDR3 is CSVLGQGVTYEQYF. CDR3 coding DNA: TGCAGCGTCCTCGGACAGGGGGTTACCTACGAGCAGTACTTC.

The rearrangement joins TRBV30 to TRBJ2-7; a possible D gene is TRBD2 (5 bases). V was clipped by 0 bases and J by 7 bases, with 13 bases between them. The CDR3 has 13 amino acids. Per the germline V gene, CDR1 is GTSNPN and CDR2 is SVGIG (reference sequence). The DNA for the CDR3 is TGTGCCTGGAGTGTCGCGCGGCCGGGAGAGCAGTACTTC. Amino acids: CAWSVARPGEQYF. The entire variable domain, with the rest obtained from reference TRBV30 and TRBJ2-7, is as follows: SQTIHQWPATLVQPVGSPLSLECTVEGTSNPNLYWYRQAAGRGLQLLFYSVGIGQISSEVPQNLSASRPQDRQFILSSKKLLLSDSGFYLCAWSVARPGEQYFGPGTRLTVT.

The V gene is TRBV15, the J gene TRBJ2-2; 7 nucleotides align to TRBD1. Germline V gene lookup returns CDR1 LNHNV and CDR2 YYDKDF (reference sequence). There are 16 residues in the CDR3. The junction had 8 bases not matched to a gene; V was cut back by 5 bases and J by 2 bases. CDR3 region: CATSLRQGRNTGELFF. CDR3 nucleotide sequence: TGTGCCACCAGCCTTAGACAGGGAAGAAACACCGGGGAGCTGTTTTTT.

This clone has only one observation. V is TRBV5-5 and J is TRBJ1-4, with D possibly TRBD1 on 6 matching bases. Trimming cost V 0 bases and J 8 bases, with 17 bases left between them. The CDR3 runs 16 residues. Germline CDR1 SGHKS, CDR2 YYEKEE (reference sequence). CDR3 coding DNA: TGTGCCAGCAGCTTGGGTGGGTCAGGGGTTGGCGAAAAACTGTTTTTT. This translates into CASSLGGSGVGEKLFF.

The genes are TRBV6-6 and TRBJ2-5; no clear D gene. Germline CDR1 is MNHNY and CDR2 is SVGAGI (reference sequence). The CDR3 totals 13 residues. The V end lost 2 bases, the J end lost 2 bases, and 6 bases lay between the germline ends. The CDR3 protein is CASSYTKQETQYF. The CDR3 DNA is TGTGCCAGCAGTTACACCAAACAAGAGACCCAGTACTTC.

This clone was seen just once. The chain links TRBV7-8 to TRBJ1-3, with a weak D call TRBD1 (6 bases). This CDR3 is built from 14 residues. Between the trimmed V and J ends, which lost 4 bases and 2 bases, there was a span of 9 bases. Germline V gene data show CDR1 as SGHVS and CDR2 as FQNEAQ. The CDR3 DNA sequence: TGTGCCAGCAGCTCCCGGACAGCTGGAAACACCATATATTTT. It translates to CASSSRTAGNTIYF.

This chain links TRBV7-9 with TRBJ2-5, with no clear D. V was pared by 0 bases and J by 1 base, with 9 bases between. There are 15 residues in the CDR3. The V gene's germline CDR1 is SEHNR and CDR2 FQNEAQ (reference sequence). CDR3: CASSLASATQETQYF. CDR3 nucleotide sequence: TGTGCCAGCAGCTTAGCGTCGGCTACCCAAGAGACCCAGTACTTC.

V usage is TRBV15 and J usage is TRBJ1-1; TRBD1 matches at 10 bases. The CDR3 spans 15 residues. Unmatched junction bases numbered 7, after V lost 4 bases and J lost 5 bases. Germline V lookup: CDR1 LNHNV, CDR2 YYDKDF (reference sequence). As DNA, the CDR3 is TGTGCCACCAGCACCGACAGGGGGCAGGGAACTGAAGCTTTCTTT. Translation gives CATSTDRGQGTEAFF. Full variable domain (outside the CDR3, taken from reference TRBV15 and TRBJ1-1): DAMVIQNPRYQVTQFGKPVTLSCSQTLNHNVMYWYQQKSSQAPKLLFHYYDKDFNNEADTPDNFQSRRPNTSFCFLDIRSPGLGDTAMYLCATSTDRGQGTEAFFGQGTRLTVV.

In this sample, this clone turned up a few times. J is TRBJ2-2 and V is TRBV6-5, with D perhaps matching TRBD2 (5 bases). V was pared by 6 bases and J by 4 bases, with 15 bases between. The CDR3 runs 15 residues. CDR1 is MNHEY, CDR2 SVGAGI, per germline. The CDR3: CASSPPGESTGELFF. The CDR3 coding sequence is TGTGCCAGCAGCCCCCCCGGGGAGAGCACCGGGGAGCTGTTTTTT.

The CDR3 sequence is CASSSQWAQYF. The CDR3 coding sequence is TGTGCCAGCAGCTCGCAGTGGGCGCAGTACTTC. This sequence joins TRBV11-2 and TRBJ2-7; D call uncertain. V shed 4 bases and J shed 9 bases, with 10 bases lying between them. The CDR3 extends over 11 amino acids. The V gene's germline CDR1 is SGHAT and CDR2 FQNNGV. The full variable domain, its missing parts supplied by reference TRBV11-2 and TRBJ2-7, is EAGVAQSPRYKIIEKRQSVAFWCNPISGHATLYWYQQILGQGPKLLIQFQNNGVVDDSQLPKDRFSAERLKGVDSTLKIQPAKLEDSAVYLCASSSQWAQYFGPGTRLTVT.

The chain is built from TRBV28 and TRBJ1-2; D unresolved. V was trimmed by 2 bases and J by 3 bases, leaving 4 bases between them. The CDR3 extends over 12 amino acids. Per the germline V gene, CDR1 is MDHEN and CDR2 is SYDVKM. CDR3 amino acids: CASSLRDYGYTF. The CDR3 bases are TGTGCCAGCAGTTTACGGGACTATGGCTACACCTTC.

The chain carries TRBV19 and TRBJ1-2; D is perhaps TRBD1 (5 bases). The germline gives CDR1 LNHDA, CDR2 SQIVND (reference sequence). Trimming shortened V by 10 bases and J by 7 bases, and 10 bases separated the two germline ends. This CDR3 comprises 10 residues. In DNA form, the CDR3 reads TGTGCCACCCGACAGTCTGGCTACACCTTC. Its translation is CATRQSGYTF.

The V gene is TRBV6-1, the J gene TRBJ1-3; perhaps TRBD1 as D (5 bases). This CDR3 comprises 13 residues. V was pared by 11 bases and J by 4 bases, with 15 bases between. Germline V CDR1 and CDR2: MNHNS, SASEGT. Here the CDR3 DNA reads TGTGCCGCAGGTCGGGGGAGAGGAAACACCATATATTTT. Translation gives CAAGRGRGNTIYF.

V and J are TRBV10-3 and TRBJ1-2; tentative D call: TRBD1 (5 bases). The CDR3 loop spans 11 amino acids. The V gene lost 10 bases and the J gene lost 0 bases, with 6 bases spanning the gap. CDR1 and CDR2 (germline): ENHRY, SYGVKD. The CDR3 region is CATTANYGYTF. The CDR3 bases are TGTGCCACGACAGCTAACTATGGCTACACCTTC.

V gene TRBV5-1 combines with J gene TRBJ1-4; 9 bases map to TRBD1. Germline-derived CDR1 and CDR2 are SGHRS and YFSETQ. The CDR3 totals 15 residues. With 1 base clipped from V and 4 bases from J, the junction kept 2 bases outside the gene matches. CDR3 region: CASSLMGQGNEKLFF. The DNA for the CDR3 is TGCGCCAGCAGCTTGATGGGACAGGGTAATGAAAAACTGTTTTTT.

V and J are TRBV19 and TRBJ1-6, with 8 positions matching TRBD1. The CDR3 totals 15 residues. Per germline, CDR1 LNHDA and CDR2 SQIVND (reference sequence). J lost 7 bases, V lost 3 bases, and 5 bases had no gene match. The CDR3 sequence is CASSIQGARNSPLHF. DNA of the CDR3: TGTGCCAGTAGTATCCAGGGGGCACGAAATTCACCCCTCCACTTT.

The gene calls are TRBV11-3 and TRBJ2-7, with D tentatively TRBD1 or TRBD2 (5 bases each). CDR3 length: 12 residues. The germline V and J ends were trimmed by 9 bases and 0 bases, with 9 bases remaining between them. Germline assignment: CDR1 SGHNT and CDR2 YENEEA. The CDR3 loop is CASGGSSYEQYF. CDR3 in DNA: TGTGCCAGTGGGGGAAGCTCCTACGAGCAGTACTTC.

The V and J genes are TRBV2 and TRBJ1-6; D is unresolved. CDR3 length: 14 amino acids. The germline V and J ends were trimmed by 6 bases and 0 bases, with 6 bases remaining between them. Germline CDR1 is SNHLY and CDR2 is FYNNEI. The DNA of the CDR3 is TGTGCCAGCAGGGGAGGCTCCTATAATTCACCCCTCCACTTT. It yields the protein CASRGGSYNSPLHF.

V usage is TRBV19 and J usage is TRBJ1-2; D is uncertain. The V end was cut by 9 bases, the J end by 4 bases, with 15 bases between. This CDR3 is 13 amino acids long. The germline CDR1 and CDR2 sequences are LNHDA and SQIVND (reference sequence). CDR3 amino acids: CASSYGSPYGYTF. The CDR3 DNA sequence: TGTGCCAGCTCTTACGGAAGTCCCTATGGCTACACCTTC.

This chain joins TRBV10-3 and TRBJ1-3, with 7 nucleotides matching TRBD1. CDR1 is ENHRY, CDR2 SYGVKD, per germline. The CDR3 is 14 residues long. Trimming cost V 4 bases and J 4 bases; bases outside gene matches: 4. The CDR3 DNA is TGTGCCATCAGTGGACAGGGACCGGGAAACACCATATATTTT. Its translation is CAISGQGPGNTIYF.

The chain links TRBV30 to TRBJ1-2; D gene ambiguous. Germline CDR1 and CDR2: GTSNPN and SVGIG (reference sequence). The germline V and J ends were trimmed by 7 bases and 8 bases, with 23 bases remaining between them. The CDR3 extends over 14 amino acids. The CDR3: CASFRRGYLGGYTF. CDR3 nucleotides: TGTGCCTCCTTTCGGCGGGGATACCTCGGAGGCTACACCTTC.

V is TRBV19 and J is TRBJ1-2; D not certain. CDR3 size: 13 residues. Trimming cost V 2 bases and J 8 bases, with 12 bases left between them. Germline V CDR1 and CDR2: LNHDA, SQIVND (reference sequence). CDR3 protein: CASSIKGFLGYTF. The CDR3 DNA follows: TGTGCCAGTAGTATAAAAGGGTTCCTGGGCTACACCTTC.